This T cell receptor (beta chain) emerged from a study of blood T cell repertoires in COVID-19. Whole-study context: The samples span acute and convalescent COVID-19 from the United States, Italy and Spain.

The method was immunoSEQ multiplex PCR; TCRdb's version includes in-frame clones alone and lacks a portion of them. The sample yields around 200,000 clones, around 88% seen once. The V gene's germline CDR1 is SGDLS and CDR2 YYNGEE. The CDR3 length is 16 residues. The germline V and J ends were trimmed by 3 bases and 2 bases, with 16 bases remaining between them. The receptor comes from a man in his fifties with active or convalescent COVID-19. The V call is TRBV9, the J call TRBJ2-3, with D perhaps TRBD2 (7 bases). Sequenced material: peripheral blood. CDR3 DNA sequence: TGTGCCAGCAGCGCTTATGGGGGGGCTAACACAGATACGCAGTATTTT. Its protein product is CASSAYGGANTDTQYF.